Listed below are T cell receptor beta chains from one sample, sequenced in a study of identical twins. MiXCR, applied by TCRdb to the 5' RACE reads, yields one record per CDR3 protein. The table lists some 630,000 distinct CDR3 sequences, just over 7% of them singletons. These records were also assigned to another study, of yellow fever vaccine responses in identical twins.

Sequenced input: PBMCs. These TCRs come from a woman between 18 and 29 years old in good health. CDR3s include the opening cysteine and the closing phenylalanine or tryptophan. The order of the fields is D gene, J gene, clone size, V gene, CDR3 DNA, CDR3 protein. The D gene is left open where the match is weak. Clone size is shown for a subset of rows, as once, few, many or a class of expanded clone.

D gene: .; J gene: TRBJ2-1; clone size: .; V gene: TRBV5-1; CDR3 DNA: TGCGCCAGCAGCTTGGTTATGAACCAAGGCGATGAGCAGTTCTTC; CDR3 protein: CASSLVMNQGDEQFF
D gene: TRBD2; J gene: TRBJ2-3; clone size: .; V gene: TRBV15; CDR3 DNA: TGTGCCACCAGCAGTAGGACTAGCGGGAGGGATACGCAGTATTTT; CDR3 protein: CATSSRTSGRDTQYF
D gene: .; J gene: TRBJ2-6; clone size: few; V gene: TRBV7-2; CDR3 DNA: TGTGCCAGCACGATGAAGTCTGGGGCCAACGTCCTGACTTTC; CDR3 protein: CASTMKSGANVLTF
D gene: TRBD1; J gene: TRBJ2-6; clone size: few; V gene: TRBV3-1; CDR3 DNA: TGTGCCAGCAGCCACCGGGACAGCCTTTACTCTGGGGCCAACGTCCTGACTTTC; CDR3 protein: CASSHRDSLYSGANVLTF
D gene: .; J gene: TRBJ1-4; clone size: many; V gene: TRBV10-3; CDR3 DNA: TGTGCCATCAGTGACAGTAATGAAAAACTGTTTTTT; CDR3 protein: CAISDSNEKLFF
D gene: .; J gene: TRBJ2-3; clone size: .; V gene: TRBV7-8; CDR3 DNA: TGTGCCAGCAGCTTAGTGGGCTACCTTCAGCAGTTGTTT; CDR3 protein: CASSLVGYLQQLF
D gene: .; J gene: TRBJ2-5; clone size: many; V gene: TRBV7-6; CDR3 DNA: TGTGCCAGCAGCTTAATTCTGGAGACCCAGTACTTC; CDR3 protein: CASSLILETQYF
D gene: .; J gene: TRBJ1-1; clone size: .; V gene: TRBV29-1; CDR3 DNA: TGCAGCGTTGAATGGCAGGGGATAGATGAAGCTTTCTTT; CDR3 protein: CSVEWQGIDEAFF
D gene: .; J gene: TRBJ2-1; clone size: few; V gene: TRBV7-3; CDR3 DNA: TGTGCCAGCAGCCTCGAAGCGGGTGCGGCGTCCAAGGAGCAGTTCTTC; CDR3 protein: CASSLEAGAASKEQFF
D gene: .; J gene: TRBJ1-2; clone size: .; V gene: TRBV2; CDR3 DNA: TGTGCCAGCAGTGAGTCGCCCAACTATGGCTACACCTTC; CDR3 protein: CASSESPNYGYTF
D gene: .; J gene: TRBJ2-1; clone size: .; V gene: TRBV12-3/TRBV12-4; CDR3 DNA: TGTGCCAGCAGTTTTAGACAGAACAATGAGCAGTTCTTC; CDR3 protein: CASSFRQNNEQFF
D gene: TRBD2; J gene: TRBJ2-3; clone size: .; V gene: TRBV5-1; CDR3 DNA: TGCGCCAGCAGCTTGGGACTAGCGGGATATCCCCCGGATACGCAGTATTTT; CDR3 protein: CASSLGLAGYPPDTQYF
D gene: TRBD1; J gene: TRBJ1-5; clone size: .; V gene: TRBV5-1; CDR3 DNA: TGCGCCAGCAGAAGGGGGACAGGGGATAGCAATCAGCCCCAGCATTTT; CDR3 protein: CASRRGTGDSNQPQHF
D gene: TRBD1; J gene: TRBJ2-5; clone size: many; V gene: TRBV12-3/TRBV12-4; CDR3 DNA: TGTGCCAGCAGCATTGACAGGGGAGAGACCCAGTACTTC; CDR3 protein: CASSIDRGETQYF
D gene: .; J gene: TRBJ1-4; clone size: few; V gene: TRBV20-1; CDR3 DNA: TGCAGTGCAGGAGGGGAAAAACTGTTTTTT; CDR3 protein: CSAGGEKLFF
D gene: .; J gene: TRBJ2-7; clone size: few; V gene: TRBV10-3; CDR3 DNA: TGTGCCACCCTCCCTAGATTCGGGGACCTGAGCTCCTACGAGCAGTACTTC; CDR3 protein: CATLPRFGDLSSYEQYF
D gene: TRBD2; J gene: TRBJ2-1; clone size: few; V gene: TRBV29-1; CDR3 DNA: TGCAGCGCCGTCCCGGGACTAGCTGGAGATGAGCAGTTCTTC; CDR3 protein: CSAVPGLAGDEQFF
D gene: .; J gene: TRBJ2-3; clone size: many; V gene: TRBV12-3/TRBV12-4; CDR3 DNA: TGTGCCAGCAGTTTTACTAGTACCTTCACAGATACGCAGTATTTT; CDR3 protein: CASSFTSTFTDTQYF
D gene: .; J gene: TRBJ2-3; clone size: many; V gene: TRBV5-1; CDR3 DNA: TGCGCCAGCAGCTTCTTGGACGACACAGATACGCAGTATTTT; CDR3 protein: CASSFLDDTDTQYF
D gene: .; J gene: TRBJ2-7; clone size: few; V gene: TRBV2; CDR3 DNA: TGTGCCAGCAGTGACGACGGCGCCTCCGAGCAGTACTTC; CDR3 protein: CASSDDGASEQYF
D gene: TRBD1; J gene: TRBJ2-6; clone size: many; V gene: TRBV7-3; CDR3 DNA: TGTGCCAGCAGCTTCACAGGGGCTGGGGCCAACGTCCTGACTTTC; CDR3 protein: CASSFTGAGANVLTF
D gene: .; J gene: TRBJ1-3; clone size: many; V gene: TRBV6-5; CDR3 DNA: TGTGCCAGCAGTTCGGGAGCTGGAAACACCATATATTTT; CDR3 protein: CASSSGAGNTIYF
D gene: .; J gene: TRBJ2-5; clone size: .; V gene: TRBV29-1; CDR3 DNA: TGCAGCGTTGAGCAGGTCGGAGAGACCCAGTACTTC; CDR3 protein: CSVEQVGETQYF
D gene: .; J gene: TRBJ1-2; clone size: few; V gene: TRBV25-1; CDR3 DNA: TGTGCCAGCAGTTCCGCAGGGGCTGCCTATGGCTACACCTTC; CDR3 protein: CASSSAGAAYGYTF
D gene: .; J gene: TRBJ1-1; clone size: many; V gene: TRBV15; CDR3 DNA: TGTGCCACCAGCAGAGGATCAGCGGGGTCGGCTGAGAACACTGAAGCTTTCTTT; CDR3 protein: CATSRGSAGSAENTEAFF
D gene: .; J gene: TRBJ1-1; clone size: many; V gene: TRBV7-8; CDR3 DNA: TGTGCCAGCAGCTTACTGGTGCAGGGAGCTGAAGCTTTCTTT; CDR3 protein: CASSLLVQGAEAFF